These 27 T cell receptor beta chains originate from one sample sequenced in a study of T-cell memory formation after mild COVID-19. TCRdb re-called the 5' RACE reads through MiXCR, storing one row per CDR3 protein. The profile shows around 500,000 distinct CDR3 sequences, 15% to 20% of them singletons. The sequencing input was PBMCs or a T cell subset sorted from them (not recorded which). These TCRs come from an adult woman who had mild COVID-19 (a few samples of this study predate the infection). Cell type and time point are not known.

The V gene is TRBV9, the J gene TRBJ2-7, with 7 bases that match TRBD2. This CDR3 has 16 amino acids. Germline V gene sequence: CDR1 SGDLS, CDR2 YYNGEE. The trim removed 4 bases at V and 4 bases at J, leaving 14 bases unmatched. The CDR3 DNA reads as TGTGCCAGCAGCTCCCCCGGCGGGGGAGGTTCGTACGAGCAGTACTTC. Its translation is CASSSPGGGGSYEQYF.

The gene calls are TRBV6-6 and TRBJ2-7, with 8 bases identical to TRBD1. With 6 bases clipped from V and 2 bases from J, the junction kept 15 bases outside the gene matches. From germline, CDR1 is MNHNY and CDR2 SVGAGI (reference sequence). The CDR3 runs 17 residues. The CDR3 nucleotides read TGTGCCAGCAGCGGCCGGTCTCGCGGGACAGGAACCTACGAGCAGTACTTC. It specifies CASSGRSRGTGTYEQYF.

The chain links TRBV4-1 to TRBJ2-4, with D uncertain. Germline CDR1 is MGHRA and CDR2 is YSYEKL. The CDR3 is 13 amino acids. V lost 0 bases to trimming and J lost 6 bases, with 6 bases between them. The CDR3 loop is CASSQDMGNIQYF. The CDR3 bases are TGCGCCAGCAGCCAAGATATGGGAAACATTCAGTACTTC.

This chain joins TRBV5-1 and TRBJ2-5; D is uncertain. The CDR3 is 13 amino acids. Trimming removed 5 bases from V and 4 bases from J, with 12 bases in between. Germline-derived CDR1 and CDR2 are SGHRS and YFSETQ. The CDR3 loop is CASSGWAGETQYF. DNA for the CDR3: TGCGCCAGCAGTGGGTGGGCCGGAGAGACCCAGTACTTC.

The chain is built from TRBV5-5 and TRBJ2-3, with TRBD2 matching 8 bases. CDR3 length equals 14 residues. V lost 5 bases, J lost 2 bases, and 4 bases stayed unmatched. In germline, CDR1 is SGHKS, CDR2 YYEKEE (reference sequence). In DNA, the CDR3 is TGTGCCAGCAGACTAGCGGAGGCCACAGATACGCAGTATTTT. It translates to CASRLAEATDTQYF.

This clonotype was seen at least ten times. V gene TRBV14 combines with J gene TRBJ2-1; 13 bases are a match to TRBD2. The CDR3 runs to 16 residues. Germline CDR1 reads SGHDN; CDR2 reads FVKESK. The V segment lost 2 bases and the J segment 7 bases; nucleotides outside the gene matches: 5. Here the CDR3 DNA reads TGTGCCAGCAGCCAATGGGGACTAGCGGGAATAAATGAGCAGTTCTTC. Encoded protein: CASSQWGLAGINEQFF.

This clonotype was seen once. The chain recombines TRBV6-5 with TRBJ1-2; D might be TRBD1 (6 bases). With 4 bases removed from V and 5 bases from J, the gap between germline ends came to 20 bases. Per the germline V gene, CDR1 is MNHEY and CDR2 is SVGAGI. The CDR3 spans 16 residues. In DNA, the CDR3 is TGTGCCAGCAGTTCCAACCAGGGGCCCGAAAGATATGGCTACACCTTC. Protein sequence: CASSSNQGPERYGYTF.

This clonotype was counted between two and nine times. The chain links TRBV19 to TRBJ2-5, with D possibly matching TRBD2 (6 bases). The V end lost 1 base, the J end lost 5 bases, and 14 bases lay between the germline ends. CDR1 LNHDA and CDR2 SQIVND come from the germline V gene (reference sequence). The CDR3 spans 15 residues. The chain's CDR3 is CASSIGGGYGETQYF. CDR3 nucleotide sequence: TGTGCCAGTAGTATAGGAGGAGGGTATGGGGAGACCCAGTACTTC. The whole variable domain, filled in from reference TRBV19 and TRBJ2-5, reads DGGITQSPKYLFRKEGQNVTLSCEQNLNHDAMYWYRQDPGQGLRLIYYSQIVNDFQKGDIAEGYSVSREKKESFPLTVTSAQKNPTAFYLCASSIGGGYGETQYFGPGTRLLVL.

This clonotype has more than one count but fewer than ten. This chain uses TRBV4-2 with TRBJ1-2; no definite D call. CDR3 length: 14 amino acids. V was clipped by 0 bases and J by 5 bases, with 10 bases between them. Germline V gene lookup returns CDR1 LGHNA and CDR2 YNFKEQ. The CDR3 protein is CASSQDPRAYGYTF. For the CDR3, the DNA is TGTGCCAGCAGCCAAGACCCGCGGGCTTATGGCTACACCTTC.

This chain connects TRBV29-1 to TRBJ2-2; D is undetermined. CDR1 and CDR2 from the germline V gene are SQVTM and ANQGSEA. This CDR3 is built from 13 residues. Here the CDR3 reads CSYKHDQTGELFF. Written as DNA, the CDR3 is TGCAGTTACAAGCACGACCAAACCGGGGAGCTGTTTTTT.

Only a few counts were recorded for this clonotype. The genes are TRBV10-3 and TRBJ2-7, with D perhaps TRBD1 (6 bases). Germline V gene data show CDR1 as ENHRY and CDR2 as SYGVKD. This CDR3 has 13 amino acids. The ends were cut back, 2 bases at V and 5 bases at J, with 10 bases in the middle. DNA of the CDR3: TGTGCCATCAGTGAGACAGGGATCAACGAGCAGTACTTC. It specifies CAISETGINEQYF.

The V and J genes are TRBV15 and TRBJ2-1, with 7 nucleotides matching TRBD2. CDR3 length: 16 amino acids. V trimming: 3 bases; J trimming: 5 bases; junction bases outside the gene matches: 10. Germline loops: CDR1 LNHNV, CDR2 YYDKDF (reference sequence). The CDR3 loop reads CATSRAHTSVNNEQFF. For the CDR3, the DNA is TGTGCCACCAGCAGGGCGCATACTAGCGTAAACAATGAGCAGTTCTTC.

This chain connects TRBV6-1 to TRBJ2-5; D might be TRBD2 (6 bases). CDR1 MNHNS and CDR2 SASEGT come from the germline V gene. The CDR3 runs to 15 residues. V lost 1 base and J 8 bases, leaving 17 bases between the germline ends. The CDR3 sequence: CASSEVGGLRSTQYF. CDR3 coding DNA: TGTGCCAGCAGTGAAGTCGGGGGACTCAGAAGCACCCAGTACTTC.

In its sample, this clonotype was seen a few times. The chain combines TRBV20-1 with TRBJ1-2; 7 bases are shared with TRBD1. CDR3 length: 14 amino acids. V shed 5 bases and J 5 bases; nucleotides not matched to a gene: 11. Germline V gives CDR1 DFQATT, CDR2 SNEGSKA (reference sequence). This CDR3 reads CSAPMTGYGYGYTF. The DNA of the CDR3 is TGCAGTGCTCCTATGACAGGGTACGGGTATGGCTACACCTTC.

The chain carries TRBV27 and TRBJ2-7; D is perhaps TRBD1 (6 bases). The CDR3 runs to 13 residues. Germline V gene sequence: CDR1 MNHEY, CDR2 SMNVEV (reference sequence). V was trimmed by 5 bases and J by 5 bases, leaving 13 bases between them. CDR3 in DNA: TGTGCCAGCAGTCTACAGGGTTTCCACGAGCAGTACTTC. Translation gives CASSLQGFHEQYF.

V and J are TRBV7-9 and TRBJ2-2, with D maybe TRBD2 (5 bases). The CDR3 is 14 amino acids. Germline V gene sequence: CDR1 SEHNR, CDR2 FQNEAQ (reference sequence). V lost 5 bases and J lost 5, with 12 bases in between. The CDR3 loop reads CASSGEGRTGELFF. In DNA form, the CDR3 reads TGTGCCAGCAGCGGAGAGGGAAGAACCGGGGAGCTGTTTTTT.

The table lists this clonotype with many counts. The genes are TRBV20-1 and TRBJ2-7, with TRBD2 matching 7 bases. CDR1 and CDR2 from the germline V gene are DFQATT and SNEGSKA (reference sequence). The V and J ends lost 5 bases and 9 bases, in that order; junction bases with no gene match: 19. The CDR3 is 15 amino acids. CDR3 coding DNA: TGCAGTGCTTCGGTCTCGGGCGGGAGAATAGCTCGGCAGTACTTC. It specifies CSASVSGGRIARQYF.

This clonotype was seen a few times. The CDR3 here is CASSRFTGELFF. DNA of the CDR3: TGTGCCAGCAGCCGTTTTACCGGGGAGCTGTTTTTT. The rearrangement links TRBV7-2 to TRBJ2-2; D gene ambiguous. Trimming removed 5 bases at V and 5 bases at J, with 6 bases between. The CDR3 extends over 12 amino acids. Germline V gene lookup returns CDR1 SGHTA and CDR2 FQGNSA.

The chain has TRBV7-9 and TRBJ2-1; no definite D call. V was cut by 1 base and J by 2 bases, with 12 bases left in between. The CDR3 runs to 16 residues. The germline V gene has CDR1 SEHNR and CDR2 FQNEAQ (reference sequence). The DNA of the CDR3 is TGTGCCAGCAGCTTAGGGACCCCCGAGCCCTACAATGAGCAGTTCTTC. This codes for CASSLGTPEPYNEQFF.

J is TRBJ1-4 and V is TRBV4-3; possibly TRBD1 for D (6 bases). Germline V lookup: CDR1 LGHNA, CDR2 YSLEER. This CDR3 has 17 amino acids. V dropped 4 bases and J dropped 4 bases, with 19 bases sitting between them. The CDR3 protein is CASSPSPPGEINEKLFF. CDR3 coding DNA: TGCGCCAGCAGCCCCTCTCCACCAGGGGAAATTAATGAAAAACTGTTTTTT.

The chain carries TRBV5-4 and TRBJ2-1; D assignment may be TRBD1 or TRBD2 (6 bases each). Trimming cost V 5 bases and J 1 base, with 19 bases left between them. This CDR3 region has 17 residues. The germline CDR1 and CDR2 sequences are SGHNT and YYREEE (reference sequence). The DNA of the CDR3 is TGTGCCAGCAGTCCTACTTCGGGGGCCAGTTCCTACAATGAGCAGTTCTTC. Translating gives CASSPTSGASSYNEQFF.

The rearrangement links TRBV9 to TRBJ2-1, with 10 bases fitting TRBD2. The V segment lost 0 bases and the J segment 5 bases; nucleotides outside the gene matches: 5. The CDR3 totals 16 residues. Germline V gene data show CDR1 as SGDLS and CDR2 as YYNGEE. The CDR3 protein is CASSVEGTSVNNEQFF. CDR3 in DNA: TGTGCCAGCAGCGTAGAAGGGACTAGCGTTAACAATGAGCAGTTCTTC. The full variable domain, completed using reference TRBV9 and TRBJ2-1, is DSGVTQTPKHLITATGQRVTLRCSPRSGDLSVYWYQQSLDQGLQFLIQYYNGEERAKGNILERFSAQQFPDLHSELNLSSLELGDSALYFCASSVEGTSVNNEQFFGPGTRLTVL.

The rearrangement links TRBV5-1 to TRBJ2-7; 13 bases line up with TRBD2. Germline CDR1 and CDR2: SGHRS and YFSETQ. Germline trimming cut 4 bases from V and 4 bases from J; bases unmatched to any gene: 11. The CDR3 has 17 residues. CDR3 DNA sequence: TGCGCCAGCAGCGGGGGGACTAGCGGGGTCGTCGGGTACGAGCAGTACTTC. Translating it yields CASSGGTSGVVGYEQYF.

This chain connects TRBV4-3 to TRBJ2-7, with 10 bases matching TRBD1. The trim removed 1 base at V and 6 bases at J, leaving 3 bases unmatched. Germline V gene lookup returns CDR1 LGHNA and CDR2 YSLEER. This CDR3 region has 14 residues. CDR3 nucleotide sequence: TGCGCCAGCAGCCAAGGGACAGGGGGGGGCGAGCAGTACTTC. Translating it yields CASSQGTGGGEQYF.

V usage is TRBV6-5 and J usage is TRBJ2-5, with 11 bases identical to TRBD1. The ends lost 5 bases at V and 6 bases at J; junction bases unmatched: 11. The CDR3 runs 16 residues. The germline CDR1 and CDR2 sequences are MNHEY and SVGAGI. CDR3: CASSPGPGTGGQTQYF. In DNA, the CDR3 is TGTGCCAGCAGTCCTGGACCCGGGACAGGGGGGCAGACCCAGTACTTC.

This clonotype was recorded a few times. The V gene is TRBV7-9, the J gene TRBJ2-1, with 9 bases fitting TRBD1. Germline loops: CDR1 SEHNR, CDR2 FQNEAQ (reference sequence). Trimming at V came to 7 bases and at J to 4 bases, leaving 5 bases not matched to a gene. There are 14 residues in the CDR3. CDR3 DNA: TGTGCCAGCATTACACAGGGGGCGTACAATGAGCAGTTCTTC. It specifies CASITQGAYNEQFF.

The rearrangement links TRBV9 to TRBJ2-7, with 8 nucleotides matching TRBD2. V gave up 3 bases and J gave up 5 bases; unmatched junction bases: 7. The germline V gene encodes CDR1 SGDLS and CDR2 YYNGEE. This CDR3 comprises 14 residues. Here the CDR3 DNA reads TGTGCCAGCAGCGAGCCGGGACTAGTTGACGAGCAGTACTTC. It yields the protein CASSEPGLVDEQYF.